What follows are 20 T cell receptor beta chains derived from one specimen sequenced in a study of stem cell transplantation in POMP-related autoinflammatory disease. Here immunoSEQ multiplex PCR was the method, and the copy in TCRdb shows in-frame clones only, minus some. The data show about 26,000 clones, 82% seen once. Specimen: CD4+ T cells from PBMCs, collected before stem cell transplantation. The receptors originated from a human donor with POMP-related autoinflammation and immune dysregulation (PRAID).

CDR3 DNA sequence: TGTGCCAGCAGCACAAGACTAGCGGGAACAGATACGCAGTATTTT. This codes for CASSTRLAGTDTQYF. The chain combines TRBV9 with TRBJ2-3, with TRBD2 matching over 11 bases. In germline, CDR1 is SGDLS, CDR2 YYNGEE. The length of the CDR3 is 15 residues. V dropped 4 bases and J dropped 3; count of bases not matched to a gene: 4.

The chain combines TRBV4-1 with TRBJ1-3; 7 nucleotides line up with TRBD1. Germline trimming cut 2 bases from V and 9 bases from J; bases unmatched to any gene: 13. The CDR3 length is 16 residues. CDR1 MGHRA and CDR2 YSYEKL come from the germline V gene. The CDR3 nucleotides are TGCGCCAGCAGCCAACGGCGACTGACAGGGTTGGTCACCATATATTTT. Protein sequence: CASSQRRLTGLVTIYF.

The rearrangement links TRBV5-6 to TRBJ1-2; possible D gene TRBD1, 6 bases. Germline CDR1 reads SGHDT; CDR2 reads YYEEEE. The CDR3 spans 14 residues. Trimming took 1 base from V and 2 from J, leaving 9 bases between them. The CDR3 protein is CASSLTGYNYGYTF. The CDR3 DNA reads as TGTGCCAGCAGCTTGACAGGGTACAACTATGGCTACACCTTC.

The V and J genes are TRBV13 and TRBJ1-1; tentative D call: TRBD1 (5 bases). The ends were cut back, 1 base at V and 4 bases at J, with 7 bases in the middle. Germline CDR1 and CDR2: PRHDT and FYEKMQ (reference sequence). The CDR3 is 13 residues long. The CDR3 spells CASSLAGGTEAFF. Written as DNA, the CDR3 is TGTGCCAGCAGCTTAGCGGGGGGCACTGAAGCTTTCTTT.

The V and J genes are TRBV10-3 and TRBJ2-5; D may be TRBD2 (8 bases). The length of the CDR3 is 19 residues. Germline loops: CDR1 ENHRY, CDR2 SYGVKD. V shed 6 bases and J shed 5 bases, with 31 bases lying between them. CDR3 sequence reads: CAIRGDSSSAGTSLETQYF. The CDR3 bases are TGTGCCATCAGGGGGGACAGTTCTTCTGCCGGGACTAGTCTGGAGACCCAGTACTTC.

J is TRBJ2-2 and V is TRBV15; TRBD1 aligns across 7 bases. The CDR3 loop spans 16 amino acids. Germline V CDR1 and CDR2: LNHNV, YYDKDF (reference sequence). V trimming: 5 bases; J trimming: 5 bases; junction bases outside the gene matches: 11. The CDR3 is CATSLPRGRGTGELFF. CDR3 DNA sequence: TGTGCCACCAGCTTACCTAGGGGGCGCGGGACCGGGGAGCTGTTTTTT.

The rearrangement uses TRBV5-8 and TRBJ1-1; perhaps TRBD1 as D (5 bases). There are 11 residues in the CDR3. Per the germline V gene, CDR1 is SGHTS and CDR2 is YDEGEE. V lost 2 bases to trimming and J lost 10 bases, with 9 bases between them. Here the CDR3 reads CASSFRGLAFF. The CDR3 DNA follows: TGTGCCAGCAGCTTCCGGGGCCTAGCTTTCTTT.

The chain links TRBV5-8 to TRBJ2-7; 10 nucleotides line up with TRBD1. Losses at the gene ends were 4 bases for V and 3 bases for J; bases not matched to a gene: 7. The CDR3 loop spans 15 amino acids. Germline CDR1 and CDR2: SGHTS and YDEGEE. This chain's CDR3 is CASSELRTGGYEQYF. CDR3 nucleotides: TGTGCCAGCAGCGAACTGCGGACAGGGGGCTACGAGCAGTACTTC.

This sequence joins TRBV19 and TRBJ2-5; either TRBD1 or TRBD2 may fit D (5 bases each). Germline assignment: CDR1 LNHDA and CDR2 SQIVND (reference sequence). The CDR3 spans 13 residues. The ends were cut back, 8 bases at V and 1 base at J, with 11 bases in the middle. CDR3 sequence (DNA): TGTGCCAGTGGGGGTAGGGCCCAAGAGACCCAGTACTTC. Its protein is CASGGRAQETQYF.

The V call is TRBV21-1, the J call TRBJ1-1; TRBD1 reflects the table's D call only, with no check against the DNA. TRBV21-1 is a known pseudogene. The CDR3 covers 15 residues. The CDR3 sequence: CASSRQDTPETEAFF. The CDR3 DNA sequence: TGTGCCAGCAGCAGGCAGGACACGCCGGAGACTGAAGCTTTCTTT.

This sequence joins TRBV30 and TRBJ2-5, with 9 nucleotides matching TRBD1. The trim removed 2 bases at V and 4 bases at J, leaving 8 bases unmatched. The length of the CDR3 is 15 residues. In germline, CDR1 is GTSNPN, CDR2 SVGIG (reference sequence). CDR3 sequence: CAWSRGTGWVETQYF. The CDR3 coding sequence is TGTGCCTGGAGTCGAGGGACAGGGTGGGTAGAGACCCAGTACTTC.

The CDR3 nucleotides are TGTGCCAGCAGTACCAGGGGTGGCTACACCTTC. Residues: CASSTRGGYTF. The chain has TRBV6-5 and TRBJ1-2; perhaps TRBD1 as D (6 bases). V dropped 5 bases and J dropped 7 bases, with 8 bases sitting between them. The CDR3 length is 11 residues. CDR1 and CDR2 (germline): MNHEY, SVGAGI.

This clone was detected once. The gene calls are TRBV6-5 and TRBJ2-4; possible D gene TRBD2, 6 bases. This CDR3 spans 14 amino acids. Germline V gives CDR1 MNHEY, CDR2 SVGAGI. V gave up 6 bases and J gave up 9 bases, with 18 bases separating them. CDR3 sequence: CASSQTGSLIIQYF. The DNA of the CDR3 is TGTGCCAGCAGCCAGACCGGGAGTCTGATCATTCAGTACTTC.

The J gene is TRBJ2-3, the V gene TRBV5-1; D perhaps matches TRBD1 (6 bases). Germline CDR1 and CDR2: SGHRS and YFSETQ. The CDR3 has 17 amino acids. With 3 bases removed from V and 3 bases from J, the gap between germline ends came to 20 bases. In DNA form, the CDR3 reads TGCGCCAGCAGCTCATATAGACAGGACAGAAGAACAGATACGCAGTATTTT. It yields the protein CASSSYRQDRRTDTQYF.

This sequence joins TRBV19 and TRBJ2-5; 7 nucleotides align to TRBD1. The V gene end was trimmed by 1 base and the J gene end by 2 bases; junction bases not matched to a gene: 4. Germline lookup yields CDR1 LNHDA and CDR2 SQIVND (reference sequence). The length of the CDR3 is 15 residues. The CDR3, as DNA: TGTGCCAGTAGTATAGGGGGGACAGCTCAAGAGACCCAGTACTTC. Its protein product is CASSIGGTAQETQYF.

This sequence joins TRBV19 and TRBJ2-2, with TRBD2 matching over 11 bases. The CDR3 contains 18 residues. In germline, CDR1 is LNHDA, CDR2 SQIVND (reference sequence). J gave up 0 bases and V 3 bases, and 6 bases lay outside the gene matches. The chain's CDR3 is CASSIKGLAATNTGELFF. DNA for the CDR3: TGTGCCAGTAGTATCAAGGGACTAGCGGCAACGAACACCGGGGAGCTGTTTTTT.

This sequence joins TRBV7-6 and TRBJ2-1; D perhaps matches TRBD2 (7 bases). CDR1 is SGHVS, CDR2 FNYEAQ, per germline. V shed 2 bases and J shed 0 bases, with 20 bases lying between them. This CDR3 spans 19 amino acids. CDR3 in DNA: TGTGCCAGCAGCTTAAGGGGGGGTGAGGGCTCCAGCTCCTACAATGAGCAGTTCTTC. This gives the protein CASSLRGGEGSSSYNEQFF.

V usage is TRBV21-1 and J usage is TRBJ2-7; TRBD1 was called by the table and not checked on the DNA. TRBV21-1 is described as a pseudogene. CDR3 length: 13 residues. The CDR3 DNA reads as TGTGCCAGCAGCATGCAAGGGGATAACGAGCAGTACTTC. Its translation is CASSMQGDNEQYF.

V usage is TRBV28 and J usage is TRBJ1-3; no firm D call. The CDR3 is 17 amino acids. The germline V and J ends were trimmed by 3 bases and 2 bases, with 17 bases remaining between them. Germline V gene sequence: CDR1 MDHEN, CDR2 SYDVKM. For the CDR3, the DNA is TGTGCCAGCAGTTTGGCGGGCAGCACGTCACCTGGAAACACCATATATTTT. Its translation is CASSLAGSTSPGNTIYF.

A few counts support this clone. The CDR3 DNA sequence: TGCGCCAGCAGCCAGGGGACAGGGGGCGCAGATGGCTACACCTTC. The encoded protein is CASSQGTGGADGYTF. The chain links TRBV4-1 to TRBJ1-2; 12 bases are a match to TRBD1. The junction had 5 bases not matched to a gene; V was cut back by 3 bases and J by 6 bases. The CDR3 totals 15 residues. CDR1 and CDR2 (germline): MGHRA, YSYEKL.